This T cell receptor beta chain stems from a study of blood T cell repertoires in COVID-19 (dated by TCRdb to about 2020). General notes on the study: Samples from collaborators originated in the United States, Italy and Spain and spanned both the acute and convalescent phases of COVID-19. Where available, HLA class I and class II types were taken from metadata supplied by the sample provider and were not determined by assay-based typing. The material from the prospective study consisted of cDNA or gDNA derived from T cells, B-cell-depleted T cells, or PBMCs. Deeply sampled blood TCRbeta repertoires from subjects exposed to, actively infected with, or recovered from COVID-19 were included in the dataset. The samples were drawn from the first 160 participants of the ongoing ImmuneRACE study and from about 1,200 subjects provided by 6 global collaborators. The repertoires were released in a freely available public database meant as a resource for research on the immune response to SARS-CoV-2. The sample metadata nearly always contained a de-identified subject ID, COVID-19 status, age in years and sex.

Each collaborating institution followed its own protocols to collect whole blood in K2EDTA tubes. Collaborator samples were shipped for TCRbeta analysis as frozen whole blood, isolated PBMCs, or DNA extracted from either sample type. Reading the germline V gene gives CDR1 SGHTA and CDR2 FQGNSA. The CDR3 contains 12 residues, cysteine and phenylalanine counted. This entry keeps only the CDR3 DNA: 36 bases, framed from base 1. V is reduced by 3 bases and J by 7 bases, leaving a spacing of 7 bases between them. Overall results and qualifications from the work: The quantity of clinical and demographic metadata differed by source and by participant and was supplied without curation.

About this clone itself: Its antigen is currently not known. There are no base qualities to consult, and no much larger clone falls within one base.

TCRbeta CDR3 regions were amplified from genomic DNA by means of the immunoSEQ Assay, a bias-controlled multiplex PCR. In the paper's pipeline: Within the assay, amplification of reference gene primers was used to estimate how many nucleated cells each sample contained. To quantify the absolute abundance of each unique TCRbeta CDR3 rearrangement, sequence reads were collapsed and filtered. Productive Simpson clonality was computed per sample as the square root of Simpson's diversity index over productive rearrangements. TCRdb obtained this table from immuneACCESS and retained in-frame rearrangements with V and J assigned. These tables miss some clones; where compared with another copy, unresolved V genes account for less than half of the shortfall, and the remainder is unexplained. That table is the source of V, J and clone size, and D and trimming were worked out from the DNA. In this sample the table shows 120,000 or so clones, just over 85% of which occur a single time. Of the sample, around 4.2% falls within the top ten clones.

Sequences were obtained from peripheral blood. The source of this sequence is a man in his forties with acute or convalescent COVID-19. The chain is assembled from TRBV7-2 and TRBJ1-3; the D gene is not confidently resolved. The CDR3 protein: CASSFERNTIYF. The nucleotide sequence reads as follows: TGTGCCAGCAGCTTTGAGAGGAACACCATATATTTT.